Each of the 9 T cell receptor beta chains below was sequenced from the same sample in a study of T cell clones after liver transplantation. Sequencing used immunoSEQ multiplex PCR; TCRdb keeps in-frame clones, though not all of them. The table includes approximately 65,000 clones, 80% to 95% detected once. The specimen comprised CD4+ T cells from blood, sampled about 25 months after liver transplant. The receptors come from a human patient who received a liver transplant. The graft donor may be the source of some T cells.

This clone was seen only once. This rearrangement joins TRBV27 to TRBJ2-2, with D possibly TRBD2 on 6 matching bases. The germline gives CDR1 MNHEY, CDR2 SMNVEV (reference sequence). CDR3 length: 14 amino acids. Trimming removed 0 bases at V and 9 bases at J, with 11 bases between. The chain's CDR3 is CASSLSRDSRELFF. DNA of the CDR3: TGTGCCAGCAGTTTATCACGGGACTCTCGGGAGCTGTTTTTT.

The chain couples TRBV9 to TRBJ2-7; 8 bases match TRBD1. Germline assignment: CDR1 SGDLS and CDR2 YYNGEE. This CDR3 is built from 15 residues. J was trimmed by 2 bases and V by 3 bases; bases with no gene match: 7. The CDR3 nucleotides are TGTGCCAGCAGCGAAGGGACAGGAGAAACCTACGAGCAGTACTTC. Residues: CASSEGTGETYEQYF. Supplemented by reference TRBV9 and TRBJ2-7, the full variable domain reads DSGVTQTPKHLITATGQRVTLRCSPRSGDLSVYWYQQSLDQGLQFLIQYYNGEERAKGNILERFSAQQFPDLHSELNLSSLELGDSALYFCASSEGTGETYEQYFGPGTRLTVT.

The genes are TRBV5-1 and TRBJ1-1, with 7 bases fitting TRBD1. The CDR3 is 14 amino acids. Germline-derived CDR1 and CDR2 are SGHRS and YFSETQ. V was clipped by 5 bases and J by 1 base; unmatched bases: 5. CDR3 bases: TGCGCCAGCAGAGGGGGCAGGGCGAACACTGAAGCTTTCTTT. This encodes CASRGGRANTEAFF.

This sequence joins TRBV18 and TRBJ2-3; TRBD2 aligns across 10 bases. After removal of 5 bases from V and 4 bases from J, the junction contained 6 bases not matched to a gene. The CDR3 runs to 15 residues. The germline CDR1 and CDR2 sequences are KGHSH and LQKENI. This CDR3 reads CASSGTSGASDTQYF. The DNA for the CDR3 is TGTGCCAGCTCAGGCACTAGCGGGGCGTCAGATACGCAGTATTTT.

In its sample, this clone was seen once. V and J are TRBV21-1 and TRBJ1-1. TRBV21-1 is a pseudogene segment. CDR3 length equals 17 residues. The CDR3 sequence is CASSKTPPLRRHTEAFF. For the CDR3, the DNA is TGTGCCAGCAGCAAAACACCACCTCTAAGGAGGCACACTGAAGCTTTCTTT.

The chain uses TRBV5-4 and TRBJ1-2, with no clear D. The germline gives CDR1 SGHNT, CDR2 YYREEE (reference sequence). The CDR3 is 15 residues long. V lost 5 bases, J lost 0 bases, and 14 bases lay in between. The CDR3 spells CASSSTLGTNYGYTF. Written as DNA, the CDR3 is TGTGCCAGCAGTTCTACACTGGGAACTAACTATGGCTACACCTTC.

V gene TRBV7-2 combines with J gene TRBJ2-1; 12 bases match TRBD2. This CDR3 has 14 residues. Trimming cost V 4 bases and J 10 bases; bases outside gene matches: 5. Looked up from germline, CDR1 is SGHTA and CDR2 is FQGNSA. CDR3 sequence reads: CASSSRLAGDEQFF. The DNA of the CDR3 is TGTGCCAGCAGCTCCCGACTAGCGGGAGACGAGCAGTTCTTC.

The J gene is TRBJ2-1, the V gene TRBV21-1; the listed D gene, TRBD2, was not tested against the DNA. TRBV21-1 is given as a pseudogene. The CDR3 is 15 residues long. The CDR3 DNA reads TGTGCCAGCAGCACTAGGACTAGCGGGACCAATGAGCAGTTCTTC. Protein: CASSTRTSGTNEQFF.

The V gene is TRBV30, the J gene TRBJ1-1, with D unresolved. This CDR3 region has 13 residues. CDR1 and CDR2 (germline): GTSNPN, SVGIG (reference sequence). The V gene lost 2 bases and the J gene lost 4 bases, with 11 bases spanning the gap. The CDR3 DNA is TGTGCCTGGAGTAGATTAACAAGCACTGAAGCTTTCTTT. It yields the protein CAWSRLTSTEAFF. Looking up the rest from reference TRBV30 and TRBJ1-1 gives the full variable domain: SQTIHQWPATLVQPVGSPLSLECTVEGTSNPNLYWYRQAAGRGLQLLFYSVGIGQISSEVPQNLSASRPQDRQFILSSKKLLLSDSGFYLCAWSRLTSTEAFFGQGTRLTVV.